Presented here are 30 T cell receptor beta chains from one specimen sequenced in a study of human T cells and chemical hapten exposure. Via MiXCR, TCRdb re-called the RACE reads, giving one row per CDR3 protein. The repertoire holds under 60,000 distinct CDR3 sequences, 9.6% seen once, with roughly 9% in the top ten. Time point in this sample: pre-sensitization, week 0. As for treatment: therapeutic diphenylcyclopropenone sensitization with weekly scalp DPC. Sequencing started from total RNA isolated from unfractionated whole blood. Material: whole blood, obtained in connection with sensitization to the hapten diphenylcyclopropenone (DPC). The receptors come from a young woman with alopecia areata. Some clones in this sample may be carry-over from other donors' samples.

By sample fraction, this clonotype is medium-sized. V gene TRBV10-2 combines with J gene TRBJ2-7; possibly TRBD1 for D (6 bases). Deletions cut 3 bases from V and 4 bases from J, with 13 bases between. Per the germline V gene, CDR1 is WSHSY and CDR2 is SAAADI. The CDR3 extends over 14 amino acids. The CDR3 sequence: CASSDTGLGYEQYF. The CDR3 nucleotides read TGCGCCAGCAGTGATACAGGGCTGGGATACGAGCAGTACTTC.

The rearrangement links TRBV19 to TRBJ1-5, with a weak D call TRBD1 (5 bases). The V end was cut by 10 bases, the J end by 1 base, with 8 bases between. The CDR3 sequence is 12 residues long. Germline assignment: CDR1 LNHDA and CDR2 SQIVND (reference sequence). This CDR3 is CATRDSNQPQHF. The CDR3 bases are TGTGCCACCCGGGACAGCAATCAGCCCCAGCATTTT.

The chain uses TRBV7-2 and TRBJ2-3, with 11 positions matching TRBD2. Germline V gene lookup returns CDR1 SGHTA and CDR2 FQGNSA. Germline trimming cut 5 bases from V and 1 base from J; bases unmatched to any gene: 8. The CDR3 runs to 17 residues. The CDR3: CASSISGTSGCTDTQYF. CDR3 in DNA: TGTGCCAGCAGCATTTCCGGGACTAGCGGTTGCACAGATACGCAGTATTTT.

This clonotype was counted a few times. The chain recombines TRBV4-3 with TRBJ1-2; D unresolved. The V and J ends lost 7 bases and 0 bases respectively, with 15 bases between them. This CDR3 region has 15 residues. CDR1 LGHNA and CDR2 YSLEER come from the germline V gene. In nucleotides, the CDR3 is TGCGCCAGCACCATGTCGGGCACCTCTAACTATGGCTACACCTTC. Its translation is CASTMSGTSNYGYTF.

The rearrangement links TRBV7-6 to TRBJ2-7; D gene unclear. Germline V gene sequence: CDR1 SGHVS, CDR2 FNYEAQ. The CDR3 contains 14 residues. With 5 bases removed from V and 0 bases from J, the gap between germline ends came to 11 bases. The DNA of the CDR3 is TGTGCCAGCAGCAAGGACCCCAACTCCTACGAGCAGTACTTC. Amino acid sequence: CASSKDPNSYEQYF.

The table lists this clonotype with many counts. The chain links TRBV6-2 or TRBV6-3 to TRBJ1-5; D is perhaps TRBD1 (5 bases). Germline CDR1 and CDR2: MNHEY and SVGEGT. V was pared by 4 bases and J by 0 bases, with 16 bases between. The CDR3 has 17 residues. CDR3 amino acids: CASSSQIGATSNQPQHF. The CDR3 DNA reads TGTGCCAGCAGTTCCCAGATAGGGGCAACTAGCAATCAGCCCCAGCATTTT.

This clonotype was picked up many times. The rearrangement joins TRBV20-1 to TRBJ2-5; 8 nucleotides agree with TRBD2. Germline CDR1 is DFQATT and CDR2 is SNEGSKA (reference sequence). Trimming took 0 bases from V and 2 from J; bases not matched to a gene: 11. The CDR3 length is 17 residues. CDR3 nucleotides: TGCAGTGCTAGAGATCCAGCCGCGGGGGGCTCACAAGAGACCCAGTACTTC. This encodes CSARDPAAGGSQETQYF.

The genes are TRBV4-2 and TRBJ2-4; no clear D. The CDR3 consists of 14 residues. The V end was cut by 1 base, the J end by 5 bases, with 9 bases between. CDR1 LGHNA and CDR2 YNFKEQ come from the germline V gene. CDR3 coding DNA: TGTGCCAGCAGCCAAGTTTCAGCACAAAACATTCAGTACTTC. Protein product: CASSQVSAQNIQYF.

Only a few counts were recorded for this clonotype. This chain uses TRBV2 with TRBJ2-3; tentative D call: TRBD2 (5 bases). CDR3 length equals 15 residues. V was pared by 1 base and J by 0 bases, with 8 bases between. Per the germline V gene, CDR1 is SNHLY and CDR2 is FYNNEI. DNA of the CDR3: TGTGCCAGCAGTGAAGGTCCGGGGAGCACAGATACGCAGTATTTT. Its protein product is CASSEGPGSTDTQYF.

This clonotype has at least ten counts. This chain connects TRBV4-2 to TRBJ1-4; a weak D match, TRBD1 (6 bases). V lost 3 bases and J 7 bases, leaving 15 bases between the germline ends. Germline assignment: CDR1 LGHNA and CDR2 YNFKEQ. This CDR3 has 15 residues. This CDR3 is CASSQTRGAGEKLFF. CDR3 nucleotides: TGTGCCAGCAGCCAGACCCGGGGGGCGGGTGAAAAACTGTTTTTT.

The V call is TRBV9, the J call TRBJ2-3; 7 bases map to TRBD2. CDR1 is SGDLS, CDR2 YYNGEE, per germline. The length of the CDR3 is 14 residues. Trimming took 3 bases from V and 4 from J; bases not matched to a gene: 5. The CDR3 DNA follows: TGTGCCAGCAGCGCGGGGGGTAGTTCAGATACGCAGTATTTT. This translates into CASSAGGSSDTQYF. The variable domain in full, with the rest retrieved from reference TRBV9 and TRBJ2-3, is DSGVTQTPKHLITATGQRVTLRCSPRSGDLSVYWYQQSLDQGLQFLIQYYNGEERAKGNILERFSAQQFPDLHSELNLSSLELGDSALYFCASSAGGSSDTQYFGPGTRLTVL.

V is TRBV28 and J is TRBJ1-2, with a possible D match to TRBD1 (6 bases). V gave up 3 bases and J gave up 4 bases, with 12 bases separating them. From germline, CDR1 is MDHEN and CDR2 SYDVKM. The CDR3 has 14 amino acids. The CDR3 sequence is CASSFGQGRYGYTF. The CDR3 DNA follows: TGTGCCAGCAGTTTCGGCCAGGGGCGCTATGGCTACACCTTC.

This clonotype was seen at least ten times. The chain joins TRBV20-1 to TRBJ2-3; D may correspond to TRBD1 or TRBD2 (5 bases each). The CDR3 loop spans 14 amino acids. Germline values: CDR1 DFQATT, CDR2 SNEGSKA (reference sequence). The V end was cut by 6 bases, the J end by 0 bases, with 13 bases between. DNA of the CDR3: TGCAGTGCCATCCGGGACCCTAGCACAGATACGCAGTATTTT. It yields the protein CSAIRDPSTDTQYF.

This clonotype was counted between two and nine times. This chain links TRBV18 with TRBJ2-3, with 8 bases fitting TRBD1. There are 16 residues in the CDR3. The trim removed 0 bases at V and 3 bases at J, leaving 5 bases unmatched. Germline lookup yields CDR1 KGHSH and CDR2 LQKENI. CDR3 sequence: CASSPPLGQGTDTQYF. The CDR3 nucleotides are TGTGCCAGCTCACCACCTCTTGGACAGGGAACAGATACGCAGTATTTT. The whole variable domain, remainder taken from reference TRBV18 and TRBJ2-3, is NAGVMQNPRHLVRRRGQEARLRCSPMKGHSHVYWYRQLPEEGLKFMVYLQKENIIDESGMPKERFSAEFPKEGPSILRIQQVVRGDSAAYFCASSPPLGQGTDTQYFGPGTRLTVL.

As for this clonotype: A much larger clone differs from this one at a single base, so this may be a read error. The chain carries TRBV29-1 and TRBJ2-7, with a possible D match to TRBD2 (6 bases). CDR3 length: 13 residues. V gave up 4 bases and J gave up 5 bases, with 15 bases separating them. Germline CDR1 is SQVTM and CDR2 is ANQGSEA. CDR3 sequence reads: CSVVPGLDDEQYF. CDR3 DNA: TGCAGCGTTGTACCGGGACTGGACGACGAGCAGTACTTC.

This clonotype was found many times. J is TRBJ1-1 and V is TRBV20-1, with D perhaps matching TRBD1 (5 bases). The CDR3 extends over 13 amino acids. The germline V gene encodes CDR1 DFQATT and CDR2 SNEGSKA (reference sequence). V lost 1 base and J 11 bases, leaving 17 bases between the germline ends. CDR3 protein: CSARVPGHVGAFF. Written as DNA, the CDR3 is TGCAGTGCTAGAGTTCCCGGACATGTAGGGGCTTTCTTT.

This clonotype was seen ten or more times. The rearrangement uses TRBV3-1 and TRBJ1-1; D may be TRBD1 (5 bases). This CDR3 is 16 amino acids long. V was cut by 0 bases and J by 3 bases, with 14 bases left in between. The germline gives CDR1 LGHDT, CDR2 YNNKEL (reference sequence). The CDR3 sequence is CASSQDGGGEDTEAFF. CDR3 bases: TGTGCCAGCAGCCAAGATGGCGGGGGGGAGGACACTGAAGCTTTCTTT.

This chain uses TRBV5-1 with TRBJ1-6, with a tentative D call TRBD1 (6 bases). The CDR3 runs 16 residues. V lost 0 bases and J lost 7, with 14 bases in between. Germline loops: CDR1 SGHRS, CDR2 YFSETQ. In DNA form, the CDR3 reads TGCGCCAGCAGCTTGGCCGTAGGGGGGCTGAATTCACCCCTCCACTTT. Translation gives CASSLAVGGLNSPLHF.

This clonotype was observed many times. Written as DNA, the CDR3 is TGTGCCAGCAGTTTAGGACTCCCGGCAGGGCCGAGCAATCAGCCCCAGCATTTT. Translation: CASSLGLPAGPSNQPQHF. The chain joins TRBV12-3 or TRBV12-4 to TRBJ1-5; tentative D call: TRBD1 (5 bases). Trimming shortened V by 1 base and J by 1 base, and 17 bases separated the two germline ends. The CDR3 is 18 residues long.

This clonotype was seen only a few times. The V call is TRBV27, the J call TRBJ1-1; D not certain. V gave up 3 bases and J gave up 4 bases, with 12 bases separating them. The germline CDR1 and CDR2 sequences are MNHEY and SMNVEV (reference sequence). The CDR3 totals 14 residues. The CDR3 DNA is TGTGCCAGCAGTTTTTCCGGGCACAGCACTGAAGCTTTCTTT. It encodes CASSFSGHSTEAFF.

This clonotype was found many times. CDR3 residues: CASSYSSDTDTQYF. In DNA, the CDR3 is TGTGCCAGCAGTTACTCGAGTGACACAGATACGCAGTATTTT. The chain uses TRBV6-2 or TRBV6-3 and TRBJ2-3; D remains unclear. CDR3 length: 14 residues. The germline gives CDR1 MNHEY, CDR2 SVGEGT. Deletions cut 0 bases from V and 2 bases from J, with 6 bases between.

This clonotype came up many times. The chain employs TRBV4-1 and TRBJ2-6; no reliable D call. There are 12 residues in the CDR3. Germline V CDR1 and CDR2: MGHRA, YSYEKL. Trimming cost V 0 bases and J 18 bases, with 12 bases left between them. The CDR3 sequence is CASSQDLGPPTF. The CDR3 DNA reads TGCGCCAGCAGCCAAGATCTTGGCCCCCCGACTTTC.

The table lists this clonotype with a few counts. The chain employs TRBV4-3 and TRBJ1-2; 8 bases align to TRBD1. This CDR3 comprises 15 residues. The V gene's germline CDR1 is LGHNA and CDR2 YSLEER. Trimming cost V 3 bases and J 4 bases; bases outside gene matches: 7. This chain's CDR3 is CASSQARQGTYGYTF. The CDR3, as DNA: TGCGCCAGCAGCCAGGCACGACAGGGGACCTATGGCTACACCTTC.

Remarks on this clonotype: The junction and the germline gene differ at one end; a read error may be behind it. V usage is TRBV7-9 and J usage is TRBJ2-3; 11 bases agree with TRBD2. The CDR3 sequence is 14 residues long. The germline gives CDR1 SEHNR, CDR2 FQNEAQ (reference sequence). CDR3 sequence: CASSIAGGTDTQYF. The CDR3 DNA sequence: TGTGCCAGCAGCATAGCGGGGGGGACAGATACGCAGTATTTT.

This clonotype was seen many times. V and J are TRBV10-3 and TRBJ2-3; no reliable D call. This CDR3 has 14 amino acids. The V gene lost 0 bases and the J gene lost 2 bases, with 6 bases spanning the gap. Germline CDR1 and CDR2: ENHRY and SYGVKD. CDR3 loop: CAISESVDTDTQYF. The CDR3 nucleotides are TGTGCCATCAGTGAGTCAGTCGACACAGATACGCAGTATTTT.

There are many counts of this clonotype. The J gene is TRBJ1-3, the V gene TRBV20-1; tentatively, D is TRBD1 (6 bases). The germline V gene encodes CDR1 DFQATT and CDR2 SNEGSKA (reference sequence). The CDR3 length is 13 residues. The V gene lost 5 bases and the J gene lost 0 bases, with 8 bases spanning the gap. The CDR3: CSAGQSSGNTIYF. DNA for the CDR3: TGCAGTGCTGGACAGTCCTCTGGAAACACCATATATTTT.

The table lists this clonotype with many counts. The gene calls are TRBV9 and TRBJ1-1, with D possibly being TRBD1 (5 bases). The V end was cut by 4 bases, the J end by 1 base, with 17 bases between. Germline CDR1 reads SGDLS; CDR2 reads YYNGEE. The CDR3 is 16 amino acids. The CDR3 coding sequence is TGTGCCAGCAGCAAAACCGGGACGCCAGGGAACACTGAAGCTTTCTTT. This encodes CASSKTGTPGNTEAFF. The whole variable domain, filled in from reference TRBV9 and TRBJ1-1, reads DSGVTQTPKHLITATGQRVTLRCSPRSGDLSVYWYQQSLDQGLQFLIQYYNGEERAKGNILERFSAQQFPDLHSELNLSSLELGDSALYFCASSKTGTPGNTEAFFGQGTRLTVV.

The chain couples TRBV5-1 to TRBJ2-1, with D perhaps given as TRBD1 or TRBD2 (5 bases each). The CDR3 is 15 residues long. Germline V gives CDR1 SGHRS, CDR2 YFSETQ. The V gene lost 0 bases and the J gene lost 12 bases, with 19 bases spanning the gap. The CDR3 protein is CASSLAWGTDGGQFF. CDR3 in DNA: TGCGCCAGCAGCTTGGCGTGGGGGACGGACGGCGGGCAGTTCTTC.

This clonotype was seen more than once but under ten times. V gene TRBV9 combines with J gene TRBJ2-1; the D call may be TRBD1 or TRBD2 (6 bases each). This CDR3 has 14 amino acids. V was trimmed by 0 bases and J by 8 bases, leaving 12 bases between them. CDR1 is SGDLS and CDR2 is YYNGEE in the germline V gene. The CDR3 sequence is CASSVEGGPDEQFF. DNA for the CDR3: TGTGCCAGCAGCGTAGAGGGGGGCCCTGATGAGCAGTTCTTC.

This clonotype was found a few times. The chain carries TRBV12-3 or TRBV12-4 and TRBJ1-5, with D hard to call. CDR3 length equals 17 residues. V shed 5 bases and J shed 0 bases, with 17 bases lying between them. CDR3 in DNA: TGTGCCAGCAGTCCCGCGCGCGGGTCTTATAGCAATCAGCCCCAGCATTTT. Translation: CASSPARGSYSNQPQHF.